The rows below give T cell receptor beta chains drawn from one sample of a study of PD-1 blockade in classical Hodgkin lymphoma. Profiling relied on immunoSEQ multiplex PCR, and the TCRdb table lists in-frame clones only, not all of them. The sample includes 40,000 to 65,000 clones, around 85% of them seen just once. The source was peripheral blood mononuclear cells (PBMCs), collected at baseline. The source is a human donor with classical Hodgkin lymphoma. Each CDR3 is given without its conserved first and last residue.

J	V	CDR3
TRBJ2-7	TRBV10-3	AISEGTGLGYEQY
TRBJ2-3	TRBV4-3	ASSQGGAGLTDTQY
TRBJ2-7	TRBV6-1	ASSEGGGPKAYEQY
TRBJ2-1	TRBV7-7	ASSLKIRDEQF
TRBJ2-5	TRBV4-1	ASSQAGTLAQETQY
TRBJ2-2	TRBV19	ASSFGQGAGTGELF
TRBJ2-3	TRBV7-2	ASSLFVGEADTQY
TRBJ2-7	TRBV14	ASSQWAGVFEQY
TRBJ1-2	TRBV11-3	ASSRTGANGYT
TRBJ2-3	TRBV30	AWTVFSTDTQY
TRBJ1-2	TRBV5-1	ASSSGGGYGYT
TRBJ1-6	TRBV6-1	ASSEASSGTLH
TRBJ2-1	TRBV4-2	ASSQAFGRARNEQF
TRBJ1-1	TRBV7-9	ASSGQGGTEAF